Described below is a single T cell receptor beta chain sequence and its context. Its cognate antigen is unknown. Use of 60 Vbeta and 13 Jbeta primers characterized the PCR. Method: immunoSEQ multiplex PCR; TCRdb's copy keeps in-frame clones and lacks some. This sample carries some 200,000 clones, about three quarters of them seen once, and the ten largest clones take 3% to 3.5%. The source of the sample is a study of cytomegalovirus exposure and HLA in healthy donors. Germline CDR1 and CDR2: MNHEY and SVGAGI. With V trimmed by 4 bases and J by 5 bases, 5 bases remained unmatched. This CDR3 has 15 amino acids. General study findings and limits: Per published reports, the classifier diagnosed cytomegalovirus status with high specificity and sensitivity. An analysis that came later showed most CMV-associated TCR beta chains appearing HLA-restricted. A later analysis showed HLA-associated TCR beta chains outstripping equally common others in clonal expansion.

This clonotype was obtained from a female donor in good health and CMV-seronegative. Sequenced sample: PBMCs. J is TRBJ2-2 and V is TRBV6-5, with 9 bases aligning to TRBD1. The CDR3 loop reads CASSFNRGPTGELFF. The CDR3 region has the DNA TGTGCCAGCAGTTTCAACAGGGGGCCAACCGGGGAGCTGTTTTTT.